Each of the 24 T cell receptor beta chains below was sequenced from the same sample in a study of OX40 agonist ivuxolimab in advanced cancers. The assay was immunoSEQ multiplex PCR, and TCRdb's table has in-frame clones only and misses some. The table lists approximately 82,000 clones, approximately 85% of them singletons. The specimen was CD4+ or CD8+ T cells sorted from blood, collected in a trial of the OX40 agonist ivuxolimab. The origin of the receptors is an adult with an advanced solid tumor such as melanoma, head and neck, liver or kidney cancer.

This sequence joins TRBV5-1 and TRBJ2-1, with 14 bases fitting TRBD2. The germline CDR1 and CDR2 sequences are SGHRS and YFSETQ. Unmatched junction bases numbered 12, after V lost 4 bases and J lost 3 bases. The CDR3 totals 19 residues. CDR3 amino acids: CASSPGGGTSGSGYNEQFF. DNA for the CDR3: TGCGCCAGCAGCCCGGGAGGGGGGACTAGCGGGAGTGGCTACAATGAGCAGTTCTTC.

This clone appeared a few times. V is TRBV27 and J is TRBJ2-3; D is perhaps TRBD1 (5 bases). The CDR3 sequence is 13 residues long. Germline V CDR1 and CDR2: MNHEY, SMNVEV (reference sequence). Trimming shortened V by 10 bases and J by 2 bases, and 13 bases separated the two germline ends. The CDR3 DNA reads TGTGCCACTACGTGGGGCCCCACAGATACGCAGTATTTT. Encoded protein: CATTWGPTDTQYF.

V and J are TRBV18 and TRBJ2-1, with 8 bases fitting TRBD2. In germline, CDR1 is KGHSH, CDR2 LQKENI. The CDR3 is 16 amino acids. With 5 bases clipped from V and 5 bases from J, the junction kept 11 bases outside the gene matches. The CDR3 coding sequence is TGTGCCAGCTCAGTACTAGCGGTTCTTTCAGACAATGAGCAGTTCTTC. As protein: CASSVLAVLSDNEQFF.

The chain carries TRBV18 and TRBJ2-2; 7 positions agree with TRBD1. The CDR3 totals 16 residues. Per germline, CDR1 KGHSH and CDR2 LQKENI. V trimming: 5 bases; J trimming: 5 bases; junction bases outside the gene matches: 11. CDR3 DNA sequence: TGTGCCAGCTCAGGGACAGATCTCTTCAGGACCGGGGAGCTGTTTTTT. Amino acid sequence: CASSGTDLFRTGELFF.

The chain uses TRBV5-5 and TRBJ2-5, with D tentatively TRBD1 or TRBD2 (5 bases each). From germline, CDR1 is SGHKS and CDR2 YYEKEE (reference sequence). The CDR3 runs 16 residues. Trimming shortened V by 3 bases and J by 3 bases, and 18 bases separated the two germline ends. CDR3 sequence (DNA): TGTGCCAGCAGCTCCGGTGGGGGACGGCGGGAAGAGACCCAGTACTTC. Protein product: CASSSGGGRREETQYF.

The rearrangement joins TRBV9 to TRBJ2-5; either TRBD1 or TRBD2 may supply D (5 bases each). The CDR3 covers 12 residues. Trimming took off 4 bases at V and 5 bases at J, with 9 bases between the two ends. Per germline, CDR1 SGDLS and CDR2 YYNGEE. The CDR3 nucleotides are TGTGCCAGCAGCAGTGGGGGTGAGACCCAGTACTTC. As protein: CASSSGGETQYF.

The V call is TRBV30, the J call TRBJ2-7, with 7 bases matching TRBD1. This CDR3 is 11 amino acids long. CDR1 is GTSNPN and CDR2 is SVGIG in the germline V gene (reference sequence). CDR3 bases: TGTGCACAGGGGCCCGGTTACGAGCAGTACTTC. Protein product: CAQGPGYEQYF.

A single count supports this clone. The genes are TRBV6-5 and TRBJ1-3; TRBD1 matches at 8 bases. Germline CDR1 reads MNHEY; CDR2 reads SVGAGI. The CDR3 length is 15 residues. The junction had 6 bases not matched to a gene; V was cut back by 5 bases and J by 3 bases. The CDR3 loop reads CASSRTGGGGNTIYF. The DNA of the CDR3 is TGTGCCAGCAGTCGTACAGGGGGAGGTGGAAACACCATATATTTT.

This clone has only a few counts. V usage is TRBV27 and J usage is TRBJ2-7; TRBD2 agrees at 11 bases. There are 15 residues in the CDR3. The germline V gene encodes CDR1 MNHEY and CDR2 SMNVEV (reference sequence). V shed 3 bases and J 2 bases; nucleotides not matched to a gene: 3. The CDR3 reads CASSLGLAATYEQYF. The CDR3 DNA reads TGTGCCAGCAGTTTGGGACTAGCGGCTACCTACGAGCAGTACTTC.

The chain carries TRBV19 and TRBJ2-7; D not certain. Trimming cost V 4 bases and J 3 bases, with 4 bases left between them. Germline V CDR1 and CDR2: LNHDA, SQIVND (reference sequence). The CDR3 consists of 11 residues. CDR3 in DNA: TGTGCCAGTAGTACCCACTACGAGCAGTACTTC. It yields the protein CASSTHYEQYF. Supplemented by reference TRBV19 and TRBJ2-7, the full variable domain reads DGGITQSPKYLFRKEGQNVTLSCEQNLNHDAMYWYRQDPGQGLRLIYYSQIVNDFQKGDIAEGYSVSREKKESFPLTVTSAQKNPTAFYLCASSTHYEQYFGPGTRLTVT.

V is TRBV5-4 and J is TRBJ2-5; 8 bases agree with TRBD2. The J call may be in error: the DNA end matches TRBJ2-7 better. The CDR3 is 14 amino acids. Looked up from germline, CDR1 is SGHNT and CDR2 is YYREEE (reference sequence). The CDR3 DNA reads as TGTGCCAGCAGCAGGCCCGGGACTAGGAACGAGCAGTACTTC. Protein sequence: CASSRPGTRNEQYF.

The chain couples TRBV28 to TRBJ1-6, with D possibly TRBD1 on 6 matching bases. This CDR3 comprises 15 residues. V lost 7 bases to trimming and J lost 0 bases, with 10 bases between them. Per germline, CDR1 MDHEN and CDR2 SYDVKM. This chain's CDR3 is CASIRGISYNSPLHF. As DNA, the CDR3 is TGTGCCAGCATTAGGGGGATCTCCTATAATTCACCCCTCCACTTT.

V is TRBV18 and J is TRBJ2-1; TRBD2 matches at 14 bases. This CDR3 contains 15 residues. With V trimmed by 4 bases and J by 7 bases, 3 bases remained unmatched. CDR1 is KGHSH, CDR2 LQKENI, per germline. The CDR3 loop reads CASSRTSGRWNEQFF. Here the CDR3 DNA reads TGTGCCAGCTCACGGACTAGCGGGAGGTGGAATGAGCAGTTCTTC.

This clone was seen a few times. CDR3 coding DNA: TGTGCCAGCAGTAACACAGGGATTTACACCGGGGAGCTGTTTTTT. It specifies CASSNTGIYTGELFF. This chain joins TRBV6-6 and TRBJ2-2; perhaps TRBD1 as D (6 bases). The CDR3 runs 15 residues. V dropped 5 bases and J dropped 3 bases, with 13 bases sitting between them. Germline CDR1 reads MNHNY; CDR2 reads SVGAGI (reference sequence).

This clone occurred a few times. CDR3: CASSQVLQDYGYTF. CDR3 sequence (DNA): TGCGCCAGCAGCCAAGTACTACAGGACTATGGCTACACCTTC. The chain links TRBV4-3 to TRBJ1-2, with D possibly being TRBD1 (5 bases). Trimming removed 1 base from V and 3 bases from J, with 9 bases in between. In germline, CDR1 is LGHNA, CDR2 YSLEER. This CDR3 is 14 amino acids long.

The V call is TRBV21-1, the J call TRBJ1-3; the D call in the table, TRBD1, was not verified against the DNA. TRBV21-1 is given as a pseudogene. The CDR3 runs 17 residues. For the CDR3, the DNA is TGTGCCAGCAGCAGAGGACAGGGCAAAGGATCTGGAAACACCATATATTTT. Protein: CASSRGQGKGSGNTIYF.

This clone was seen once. CDR3 sequence (DNA): TGTGCCAGCAGCTCCTCGGACAGGGGGCGGGAAGGCTACACCTTC. Translation: CASSSSDRGREGYTF. The chain joins TRBV5-6 to TRBJ1-2, with 11 bases lining up with TRBD1. The CDR3 is 15 amino acids. Germline V gives CDR1 SGHDT, CDR2 YYEEEE. Trimming cost V 3 bases and J 8 bases; bases outside gene matches: 9.

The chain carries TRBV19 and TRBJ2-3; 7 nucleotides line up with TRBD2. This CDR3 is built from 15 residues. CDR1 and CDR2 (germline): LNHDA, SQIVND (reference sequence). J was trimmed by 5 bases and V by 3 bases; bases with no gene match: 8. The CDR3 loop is CASSIGREAGDTQYF. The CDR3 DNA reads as TGTGCCAGTAGTATCGGTCGGGAGGCCGGAGATACGCAGTATTTT.

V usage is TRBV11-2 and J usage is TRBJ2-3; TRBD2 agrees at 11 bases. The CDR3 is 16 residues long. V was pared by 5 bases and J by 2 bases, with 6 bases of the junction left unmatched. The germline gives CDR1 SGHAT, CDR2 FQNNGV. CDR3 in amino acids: CASSRLAGPSTDTQYF. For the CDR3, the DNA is TGTGCCAGCAGCCGACTAGCGGGACCATCCACAGATACGCAGTATTTT.

The DNA for the CDR3 is TGTGCCTGGAGTGTAGCCTCGGGGAGAGCTTTCTTT. Its translation: CAWSVASGRAFF. V usage is TRBV30 and J usage is TRBJ1-1; D unclear. From germline, CDR1 is GTSNPN and CDR2 SVGIG (reference sequence). This CDR3 region has 12 residues. The ends were cut back, 0 bases at V and 10 bases at J, with 12 bases in the middle.

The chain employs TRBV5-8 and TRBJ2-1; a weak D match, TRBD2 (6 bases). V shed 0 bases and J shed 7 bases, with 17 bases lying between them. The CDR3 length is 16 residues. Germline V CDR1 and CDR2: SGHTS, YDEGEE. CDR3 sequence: CASSLGLAGNENEQFF. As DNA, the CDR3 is TGTGCCAGCAGCTTGGGATTGGCGGGAAATGAGAATGAGCAGTTCTTC.

The CDR3, as DNA: TGTGCCAGCAGTCCGTCCGGGGCCTATGGCTACACCTTC. This encodes CASSPSGAYGYTF. V and J are TRBV6-1 and TRBJ1-2; D might be TRBD1 (5 bases). The CDR3 is 13 amino acids. The ends were cut back, 5 bases at V and 4 bases at J, with 11 bases in the middle. Germline V lookup: CDR1 MNHNS, CDR2 SASEGT.

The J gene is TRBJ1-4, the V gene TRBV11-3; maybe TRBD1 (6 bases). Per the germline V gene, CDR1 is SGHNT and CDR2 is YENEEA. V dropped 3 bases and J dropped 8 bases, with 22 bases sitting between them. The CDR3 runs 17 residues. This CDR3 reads CASSLRWTDDNSEKLFF. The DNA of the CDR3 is TGTGCCAGCAGCTTGCGGTGGACAGACGACAACAGCGAAAAACTGTTTTTT.

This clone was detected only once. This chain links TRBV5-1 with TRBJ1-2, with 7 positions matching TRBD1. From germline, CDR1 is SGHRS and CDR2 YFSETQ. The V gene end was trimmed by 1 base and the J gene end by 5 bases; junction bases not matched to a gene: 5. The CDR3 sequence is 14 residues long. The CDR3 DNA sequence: TGCGCCAGCAGCTTGCTACAGGGGAGTTATGGCTACACCTTC. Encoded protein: CASSLLQGSYGYTF.